The 10 T cell receptor beta chains given below trace back to one sample, sequenced in a study of cytomegalovirus exposure and HLA in healthy donors. Using immunoSEQ multiplex PCR, the repertoire was profiled, and TCRdb retains in-frame clones only, with some absent. Of more than 250,000 clones in the sample, around 86% were seen once. Sequencing was carried out using PBMCs. The receptors shown here come from a woman aged 18-30 years in good health and CMV-seronegative.

For this clone: A read error may produce the germline difference seen at one junction end. V and J are TRBV29-1 and TRBJ2-1; weak D call: TRBD2 (6 bases). Germline lookup yields CDR1 SQVTM and CDR2 ANQGSEA. The CDR3 totals 12 residues. CDR3 region: CSVEDRPGESVF. CDR3 DNA: TGCAGCGTTGAAGATCGGCCGGGAGAGTCGGTCTTC.

This clone was found once. The rearrangement links TRBV7-2 to TRBJ1-1; D is ambiguous. Germline lookup yields CDR1 SGHTA and CDR2 FQGNSA. This CDR3 has 13 residues. Deletions cut 0 bases from V and 5 bases from J, with 7 bases between. The CDR3 loop is CASSLAPTTEAFF. The CDR3 region has the DNA TGTGCCAGCAGCTTAGCCCCGACAACTGAAGCTTTCTTT.

V and J are TRBV4-3 and TRBJ1-2, with 8 positions matching TRBD1. Germline V gives CDR1 LGHNA, CDR2 YSLEER. V lost 0 bases and J lost 6; bases outside the gene matches: 9. There are 16 residues in the CDR3. CDR3 DNA: TGCGCCAGCAGCCAAGATCGAGGACAGGGCGGGGATGGCTACACCTTC. Translated, it gives CASSQDRGQGGDGYTF.

V gene TRBV2 combines with J gene TRBJ2-3; D gene uncertain. Trimming cost V 6 bases and J 2 bases, with 6 bases left between them. CDR3 size: 12 residues. From germline, CDR1 is SNHLY and CDR2 FYNNEI. CDR3 nucleotide sequence: TGTGCCAGCAGACAAAACACAGATACGCAGTATTTT. Amino acids: CASRQNTDTQYF.

This clone was picked up a small number of times. V and J are TRBV7-9 and TRBJ2-7, with 7 bases that match TRBD1. The CDR3 has 17 amino acids. Germline trimming cut 8 bases from V and 1 base from J; bases unmatched to any gene: 17. Per the germline V gene, CDR1 is SEHNR and CDR2 is FQNEAQ (reference sequence). The CDR3 DNA reads TGTGCCAGCTTCTTGTCCATCGTAGCGACAGGGTCCTACGAGCAGTACTTC. The encoded protein is CASFLSIVATGSYEQYF.

This clone was counted only a few times. V is TRBV29-1 and J is TRBJ2-7, with 7 bases lining up with TRBD1. CDR1 is SQVTM and CDR2 is ANQGSEA in the germline V gene. The CDR3 contains 12 residues. J was trimmed by 3 bases and V by 5 bases; bases with no gene match: 4. CDR3 amino acids: CSVNRGGYEQYF. The CDR3 DNA follows: TGCAGCGTTAACAGGGGCGGCTACGAGCAGTACTTC.

Details on this clone: This same CDR3 is encoded by further DNA sequences in the sample. The chain carries TRBV29-1 and TRBJ1-1; a weak D match, TRBD1 (6 bases). The CDR3 covers 14 residues. Trimming shortened V by 1 base and J by 1 base, and 10 bases separated the two germline ends. The germline V gene encodes CDR1 SQVTM and CDR2 ANQGSEA. The chain's CDR3 is CSVEVQGKNTEAFF. CDR3 DNA sequence: TGCAGCGTTGAAGTGCAGGGGAAGAACACTGAAGCTTTCTTT.

The gene calls are TRBV5-6 and TRBJ2-1; TRBD2 might be the D (5 bases). Germline V lookup: CDR1 SGHDT, CDR2 YYEEEE. CDR3 length equals 14 residues. V lost 1 base to trimming and J lost 1 base, with 6 bases between them. The CDR3 DNA sequence: TGTGCCAGCAGCTTGACGGGGTCCTACAATGAGCAGTTCTTC. Amino acid sequence: CASSLTGSYNEQFF. Variable domain in full (rest from reference TRBV5-6 and TRBJ2-1): DAGVTQSPTHLIKTRGQQVTLRCSPKSGHDTVSWYQQALGQGPQFIFQYYEEEERQRGNFPDRFSGHQFPNYSSELNVNALLLGDSALYLCASSLTGSYNEQFFGPGTRLTVL.

The V and J genes are TRBV25-1 and TRBJ1-2, with D maybe TRBD1 (6 bases). The CDR3 totals 17 residues. The germline V gene encodes CDR1 MGHDK and CDR2 SYGVNS. Trimming removed 5 bases at V and 4 bases at J, with 23 bases between. The CDR3 DNA reads as TGTGCCAGCAGTTCACTGGAGGTGGAGCAGGGGATCTATGGCTACACCTTC. Translation gives CASSSLEVEQGIYGYTF.

Only a few counts were recorded for this clone. This rearrangement joins TRBV29-1 to TRBJ1-2, with D tentatively TRBD1 (6 bases). Per germline, CDR1 SQVTM and CDR2 ANQGSEA. Trimming took 7 bases from V and 6 from J, leaving 12 bases between them. The CDR3 length is 11 residues. This CDR3 is CSGWDTDGYTF. The CDR3 nucleotides read TGCAGCGGATGGGACACCGATGGCTACACCTTC.